This T cell receptor (beta chain) is from a study of neurological immune-mediated disorders. Time point indicated: longitudinal time-point 3. This clonotype occurred many times. V lost 3 bases and J 3 bases, leaving 15 bases between the germline ends. The CDR3 sequence is 14 residues long. Germline V gene data show CDR1 as SQVTM and CDR2 as ANQGSEA. TCRdb redid the calling of the 5' RACE reads with MiXCR, one entry per CDR3 protein. The top ten hold about an eighth of the sample, which has tens of thousands of distinct CDR3 sequences, approximately 13% seen once. The origin of this receptor is a man under 40 in good health. The V and J genes are TRBV29-1 and TRBJ2-7, with a possible D match to TRBD2 (5 bases). The sequencing sample was made of PBMCs. CDR3 region: CSVEADNGNYEQYF. CDR3 sequence (DNA): TGCAGCGTTGAGGCAGACAACGGGAACTACGAGCAGTACTTC.